This TCR beta chain was identified during a study of blood T cell repertoires in COVID-19. V gave up 3 bases and J gave up 0 bases, with 17 bases separating them. The germline gives CDR1 LNHDA, CDR2 SQIVND (reference sequence). The CDR3 length is 17 residues. Methods used by the authors: Amplification with reference gene primers provided the estimates of nucleated cell counts. Libraries were prepared by immunoSEQ multiplex PCR; TCRdb keeps only in-frame clonotypes and omits some of them. That table gives V, J and clone size, and the DNA gave D and trimming. This sample has around 150,000 clones, with around 82% found just once.

The rearrangement links TRBV19 to TRBJ2-5, with TRBD1 as a possible D gene (5 bases). The receptor's source is a woman aged 40 to 50 with COVID-19, enrolled during active disease. Sequencing used peripheral blood. This CDR3 reads CASSMGPAVSHQETQYF. CDR3 nucleotides: TGTGCCAGTAGTATGGGGCCGGCAGTTAGCCACCAAGAGACCCAGTACTTC.